Listed below are T cell receptor beta chains from one sample, sequenced in a study of T cell repertoires in cytomegalovirus infection. TCRdb recomputed calls from the reads with MiXCR, one row per CDR3 protein. The data show approximately 770,000 distinct CDR3 sequences, almost 30% seen once. Their cognate antigens are unknown. The material was cultured CD8+ T cells from PBMCs, obtained from culture after CMV antigen stimulation. All receptors derive from a human donor in good health (CMV status not recorded). Some clones in this sample may be carry-over from other donors' samples. Both conserved end residues are part of each CDR3. Each record gives: D gene, clone size, J gene, V gene, CDR3 DNA, CDR3 protein. The D gene is left open where the match is weak. Rows give clone size only sometimes, using once, few, many, or a class for an expanded clone.

TRBD2 | few | TRBJ2-2 | TRBV11-3 | TGTGCCAGCAGCACTCGACTAGCGGACACCGGGGAGCTGTTTTTT | CASSTRLADTGELFF
NA | NA | TRBJ2-7 | TRBV4-1 | TGCGCCAGCAGTCCGGGACCAGGTCCGACTTACGGGCAGTACTTC | CASSPGPGPTYGQYF
NA | NA | TRBJ2-3 | TRBV7-4 | TGTGCCAGCAGCTTAGGGGACTTTCCCTTGGGAGATACGCAGTATTTT | CASSLGDFPLGDTQYF
NA | many | TRBJ1-4 | TRBV7-8 | TGTGCCAGCAGGCCATTGGGAGACGAAAAACTGTTTTTT | CASRPLGDEKLFF
NA | many | TRBJ1-5 | TRBV27 | TGTGCCAGCGGGAGGGGCAATCAGCCCCAGCATTTT | CASGRGNQPQHF
TRBD2 | few | TRBJ2-5 | TRBV24-1 | TGTGCCACCAGTGATCGACTAGCGGGGCAAGAGACCCAGTACTTC | CATSDRLAGQETQYF
TRBD1 | NA | TRBJ1-1 | TRBV5-3 | TGTGCCAGAAGCTCGGACAGGCTGAAAACTGAAGCTTTCTTT | CARSSDRLKTEAFF
NA | NA | TRBJ2-3 | TRBV28 | TGTGCCAGCAGTTTTGACAAACTAGGGGATACGCAGTATTTT | CASSFDKLGDTQYF
TRBD1 | few | TRBJ1-2 | TRBV12-3/TRBV12-4 | TGTGCCAGCAGTTTATATGTAGGGGGCGAAAACTATGGCTACACCTTC | CASSLYVGGENYGYTF
NA | many | TRBJ1-1 | TRBV7-2 | TGTGCCAGCAGCTTAGGCGGGGGAATGACTGAAGCTTTCTTT | CASSLGGGMTEAFF
NA | few | TRBJ1-2 | TRBV7-9 | TGTGCCAGCAGCTTAGTTCCCGTTGGCAACCTCTCTAACTATGGCTACACCTTC | CASSLVPVGNLSNYGYTF
NA | NA | TRBJ1-1 | TRBV12-3/TRBV12-4 | TGTGCCAGCACCCCACGTCCCGGGGGCGGAAAGAACACTGAAGCTTTCTTT | CASTPRPGGGKNTEAFF
TRBD1 | few | TRBJ2-1 | TRBV27 | TGTGCCAGCAGTCAAAACAGGGGCGTGGATGAGCAGTTCTTC | CASSQNRGVDEQFF
TRBD1 | NA | TRBJ2-7 | TRBV10-2 | TGCGCCAGCAGTGAGTCGAAAGACAGGGGGCTATTGTCCTACGAGCAGTACTTC | CASSESKDRGLLSYEQYF
TRBD2 | NA | TRBJ2-5 | TRBV12-3/TRBV12-4 | TGTGCCAGCAGCTTAGCGACTAGCGGTTACCAAGAGACCCAGTACTTC | CASSLATSGYQETQYF
NA | few | TRBJ1-2 | TRBV27 | TGTGCCAGCTTCGGGGGAGGGACCTATGGCTACACCTTC | CASFGGGTYGYTF
TRBD2 | NA | TRBJ2-1 | TRBV7-6 | TGTGCCAGCAGCTTAATAGCGGGGGGCCCAGAAGGCAATGAGCAGTTCTTC | CASSLIAGGPEGNEQFF
TRBD1 | few | TRBJ2-7 | TRBV27 | TGTGCCAGCAGTCTACAGGGGGAAATCTACGAGCAGTACTTC | CASSLQGEIYEQYF